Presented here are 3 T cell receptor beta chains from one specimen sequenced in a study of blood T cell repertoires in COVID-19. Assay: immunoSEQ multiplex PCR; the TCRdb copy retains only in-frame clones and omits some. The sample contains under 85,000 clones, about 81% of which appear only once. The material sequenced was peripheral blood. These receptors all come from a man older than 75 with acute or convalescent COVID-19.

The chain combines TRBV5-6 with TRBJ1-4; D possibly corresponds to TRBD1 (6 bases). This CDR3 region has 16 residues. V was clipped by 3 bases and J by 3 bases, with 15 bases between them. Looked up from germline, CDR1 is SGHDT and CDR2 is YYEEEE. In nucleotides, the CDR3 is TGTGCCAGCAGCTCCACCAGGGGCTTCCCTAATGAAAAACTGTTTTTT. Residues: CASSSTRGFPNEKLFF.

CDR3 nucleotide sequence: TGTGCCAGCAGCTTGGCCCCTAGCGGGAGCCGAGGGGGTGGGCAGTATTTT. This encodes CASSLAPSGSRGGGQYF. The genes are TRBV5-6 and TRBJ2-3; 10 bases fit TRBD2. The V gene end was trimmed by 0 bases and the J gene end by 11 bases; junction bases not matched to a gene: 15. The germline V gene has CDR1 SGHDT and CDR2 YYEEEE. This CDR3 spans 17 amino acids.

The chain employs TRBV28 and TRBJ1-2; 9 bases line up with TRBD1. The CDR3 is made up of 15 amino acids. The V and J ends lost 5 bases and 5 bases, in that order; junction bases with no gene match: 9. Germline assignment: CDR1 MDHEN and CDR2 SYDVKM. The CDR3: CASSPFDRGYYGYTF. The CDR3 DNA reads TGTGCCAGCAGTCCCTTCGACAGGGGGTATTATGGCTACACCTTC.